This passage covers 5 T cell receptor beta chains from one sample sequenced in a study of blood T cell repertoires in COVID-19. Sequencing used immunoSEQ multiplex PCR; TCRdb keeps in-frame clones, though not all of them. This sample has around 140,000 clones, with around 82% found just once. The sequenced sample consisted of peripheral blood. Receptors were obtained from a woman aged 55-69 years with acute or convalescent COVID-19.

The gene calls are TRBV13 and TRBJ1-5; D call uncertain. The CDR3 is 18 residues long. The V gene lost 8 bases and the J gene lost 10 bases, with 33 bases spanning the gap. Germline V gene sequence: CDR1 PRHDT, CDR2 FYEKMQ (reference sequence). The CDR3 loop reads CASEPGPQTSLGCFPQHF. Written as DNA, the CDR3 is TGTGCCAGCGAACCGGGTCCCCAAACCTCCTTGGGTTGTTTTCCCCAGCATTTT.

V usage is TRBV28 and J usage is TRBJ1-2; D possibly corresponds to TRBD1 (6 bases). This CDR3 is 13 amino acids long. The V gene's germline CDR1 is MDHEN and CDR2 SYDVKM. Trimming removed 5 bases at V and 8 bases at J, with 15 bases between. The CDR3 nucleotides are TGTGCCAGCAGTCCTACTGGGGGCTGGGGCTACACCTTC. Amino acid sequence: CASSPTGGWGYTF.

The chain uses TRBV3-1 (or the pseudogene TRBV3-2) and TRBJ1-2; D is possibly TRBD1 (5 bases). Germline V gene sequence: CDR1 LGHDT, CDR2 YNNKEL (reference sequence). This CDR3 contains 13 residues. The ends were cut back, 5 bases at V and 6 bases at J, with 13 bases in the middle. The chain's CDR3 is CASSAVRGDGYTF. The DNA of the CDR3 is TGTGCCAGCAGCGCCGTGCGGGGGGATGGCTACACCTTC.

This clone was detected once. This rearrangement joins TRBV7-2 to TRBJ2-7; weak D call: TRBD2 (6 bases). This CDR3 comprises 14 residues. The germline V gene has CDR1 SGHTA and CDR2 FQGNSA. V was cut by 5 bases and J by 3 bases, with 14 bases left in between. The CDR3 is CASSVWDSGYEQYF. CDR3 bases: TGTGCCAGCAGCGTTTGGGACTCAGGCTACGAGCAGTACTTC. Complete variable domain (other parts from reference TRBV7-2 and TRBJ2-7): GAGVSQSPSNKVTEKGKDVELRCDPISGHTALYWYRQSLGQGLEFLIYFQGNSAPDKSGLPSDRFSAERTGGSVSTLTIQRTQQEDSAVYLCASSVWDSGYEQYFGPGTRLTVT.

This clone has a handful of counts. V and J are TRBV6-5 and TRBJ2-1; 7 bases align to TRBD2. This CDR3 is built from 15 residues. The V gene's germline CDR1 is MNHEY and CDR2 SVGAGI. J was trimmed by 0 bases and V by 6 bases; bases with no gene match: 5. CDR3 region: CASSSSGNSYNEQFF. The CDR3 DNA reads TGTGCCAGCAGCTCTAGCGGAAACTCCTACAATGAGCAGTTCTTC.